This T cell receptor beta chain emerged from a study of blood T cell repertoires in COVID-19. At the level of the study: Samples representing acute and convalescent COVID-19 were sourced from the United States, Italy and Spain. The cDNA or gDNA used as material had been derived from T cells, B-cell-depleted T cells, or PBMCs.

CDR1 and CDR2 from the germline V gene are MNHEY and SVGAGI. The V gene lost 6 bases and the J gene lost 2 bases, with 4 bases spanning the gap. CDR3 length equals 12 residues. Original processing notes: Reference gene primers were amplified, and this amplification served to estimate nucleated cell counts. Some clones are missing from TCRdb's copy, which holds only in-frame ones; the method was immunoSEQ multiplex PCR. V and J calls and clone size are those listed in that table; D and trimming were worked out from the DNA. Of about 98,000 clones in the sample, over 70% were seen once. Regarding this clone: Other DNA variants within this sample encode the same CDR3.

The clonotype originates from a woman aged 80 or over with acute or convalescent COVID-19. V gene TRBV6-5 combines with J gene TRBJ2-2; D is ambiguous. Sequenced input: peripheral blood. The CDR3 region has the DNA TGTGCCAGCAGGCGCAACACCGGGGAGCTGTTTTTT. Its translation is CASRRNTGELFF.